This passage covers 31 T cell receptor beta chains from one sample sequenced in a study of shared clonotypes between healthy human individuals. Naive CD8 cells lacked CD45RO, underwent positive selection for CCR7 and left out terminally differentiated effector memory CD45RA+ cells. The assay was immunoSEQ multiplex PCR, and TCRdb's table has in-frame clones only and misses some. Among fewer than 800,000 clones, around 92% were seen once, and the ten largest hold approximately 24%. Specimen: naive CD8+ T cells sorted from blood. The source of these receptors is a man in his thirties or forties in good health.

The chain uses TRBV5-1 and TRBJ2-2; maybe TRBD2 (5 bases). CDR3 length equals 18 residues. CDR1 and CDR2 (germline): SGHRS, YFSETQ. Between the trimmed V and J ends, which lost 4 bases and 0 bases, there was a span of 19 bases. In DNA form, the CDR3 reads TGCGCCAGCAGCACTAGGGTCGGTCCGGGCCCGAACACCGGGGAGCTGTTTTTT. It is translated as CASSTRVGPGPNTGELFF.

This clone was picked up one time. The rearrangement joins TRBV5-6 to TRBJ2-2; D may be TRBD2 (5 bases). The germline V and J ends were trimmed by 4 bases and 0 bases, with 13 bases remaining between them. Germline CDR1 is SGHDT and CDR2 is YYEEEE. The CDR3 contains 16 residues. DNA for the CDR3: TGTGCCAGCAGCAAAAGCGGAAGGGCGAACACCGGGGAGCTGTTTTTT. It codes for CASSKSGRANTGELFF.

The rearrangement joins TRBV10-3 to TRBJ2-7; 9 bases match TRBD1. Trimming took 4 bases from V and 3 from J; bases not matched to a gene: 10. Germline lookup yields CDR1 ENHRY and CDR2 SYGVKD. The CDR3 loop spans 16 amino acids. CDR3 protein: CAISAGTGPLSYEQYF. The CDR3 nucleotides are TGTGCCATCAGTGCCGGGACAGGGCCATTGAGCTACGAGCAGTACTTC.

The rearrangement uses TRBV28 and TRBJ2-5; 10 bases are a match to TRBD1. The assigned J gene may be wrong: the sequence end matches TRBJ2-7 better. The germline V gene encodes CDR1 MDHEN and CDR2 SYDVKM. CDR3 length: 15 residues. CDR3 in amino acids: CASSSPGTGDYEQYF. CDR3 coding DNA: TGTGCCAGCAGTTCTCCCGGGACAGGGGACTACGAGCAGTACTTC.

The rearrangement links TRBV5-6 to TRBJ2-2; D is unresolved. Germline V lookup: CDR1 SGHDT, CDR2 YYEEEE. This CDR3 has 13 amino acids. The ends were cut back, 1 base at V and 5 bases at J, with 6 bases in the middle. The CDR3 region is CASSLLPTGELFF. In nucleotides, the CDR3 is TGTGCCAGCAGCTTGCTTCCAACCGGGGAGCTGTTTTTT.

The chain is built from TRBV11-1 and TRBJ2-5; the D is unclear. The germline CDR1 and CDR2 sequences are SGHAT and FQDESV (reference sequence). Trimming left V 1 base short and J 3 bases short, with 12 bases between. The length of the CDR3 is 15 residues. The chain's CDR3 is CASSLVVTEEETQYF. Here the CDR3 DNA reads TGTGCCAGCAGCTTAGTTGTAACAGAAGAAGAGACCCAGTACTTC.

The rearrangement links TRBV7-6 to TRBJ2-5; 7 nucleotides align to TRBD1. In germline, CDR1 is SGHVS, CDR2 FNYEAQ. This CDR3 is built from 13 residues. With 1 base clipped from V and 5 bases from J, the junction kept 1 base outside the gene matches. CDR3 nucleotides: TGTGCCAGCAGCTTAGAACAGGGGGAGACCCAGTACTTC. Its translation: CASSLEQGETQYF.

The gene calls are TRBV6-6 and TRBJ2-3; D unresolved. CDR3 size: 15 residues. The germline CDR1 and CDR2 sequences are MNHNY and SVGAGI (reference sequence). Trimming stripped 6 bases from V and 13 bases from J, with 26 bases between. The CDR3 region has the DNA TGTGCCAGCAGGGCCATCAACTTACAGATGGGCCAGGAGTATTTT. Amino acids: CASRAINLQMGQEYF.

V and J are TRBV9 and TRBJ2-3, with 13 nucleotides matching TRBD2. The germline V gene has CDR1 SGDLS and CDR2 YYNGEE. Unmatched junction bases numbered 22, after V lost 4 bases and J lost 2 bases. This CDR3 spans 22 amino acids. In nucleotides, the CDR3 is TGTGCCAGCAGCTCGCCCCTCTCCGGGACTAGCGGGATTTCGCACCACACAGATACGCAGTATTTT. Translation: CASSSPLSGTSGISHHTDTQYF.

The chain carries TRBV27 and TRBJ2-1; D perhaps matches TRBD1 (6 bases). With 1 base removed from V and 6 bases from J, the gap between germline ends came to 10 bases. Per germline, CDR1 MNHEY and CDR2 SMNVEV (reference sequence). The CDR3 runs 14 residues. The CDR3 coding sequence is TGTGCCAGCAGTTTATGGGGACAAATCAATGAGCAGTTCTTC. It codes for CASSLWGQINEQFF.

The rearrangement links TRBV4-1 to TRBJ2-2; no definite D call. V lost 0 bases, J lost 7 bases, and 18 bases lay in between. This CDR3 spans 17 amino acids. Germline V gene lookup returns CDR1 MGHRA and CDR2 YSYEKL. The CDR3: CASSQERFTGALGELFF. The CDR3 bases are TGCGCCAGCAGCCAAGAACGGTTTACCGGTGCTCTCGGGGAGCTGTTTTTT.

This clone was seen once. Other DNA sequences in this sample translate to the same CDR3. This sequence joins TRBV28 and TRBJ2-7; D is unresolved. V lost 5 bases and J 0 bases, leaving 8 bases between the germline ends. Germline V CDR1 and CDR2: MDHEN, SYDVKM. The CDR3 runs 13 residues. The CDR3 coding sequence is TGTGCCAGCAGTCCCGGGTACTCCTACGAGCAGTACTTC. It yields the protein CASSPGYSYEQYF.

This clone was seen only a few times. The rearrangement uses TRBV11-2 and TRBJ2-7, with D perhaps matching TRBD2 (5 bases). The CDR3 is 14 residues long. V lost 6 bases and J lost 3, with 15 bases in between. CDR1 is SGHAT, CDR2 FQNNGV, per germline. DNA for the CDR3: TGTGCCAGCAGTCCTCGGACTGTGAACTACGAGCAGTACTTC. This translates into CASSPRTVNYEQYF.

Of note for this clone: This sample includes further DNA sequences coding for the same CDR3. The CDR3 DNA sequence: TGTGCCAGCAGCTTGAGCACAGATACGCAGTATTTT. It yields the protein CASSLSTDTQYF. V and J are TRBV11-2 and TRBJ2-3; D is ambiguous. Trimming cost V 3 bases and J 0 bases, with 1 base left between them. This CDR3 contains 12 residues. The germline CDR1 and CDR2 sequences are SGHAT and FQNNGV. Based on the CDR3 plus reference TRBV11-2 and TRBJ2-3, the full variable domain is EAGVAQSPRYKIIEKRQSVAFWCNPISGHATLYWYQQILGQGPKLLIQFQNNGVVDDSQLPKDRFSAERLKGVDSTLKIQPAKLEDSAVYLCASSLSTDTQYFGPGTRLTVL.

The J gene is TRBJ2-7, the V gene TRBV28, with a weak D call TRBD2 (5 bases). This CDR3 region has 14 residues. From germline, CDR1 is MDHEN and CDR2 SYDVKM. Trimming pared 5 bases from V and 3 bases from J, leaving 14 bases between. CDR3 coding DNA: TGTGCCAGCAGTACCCGACTAAAACTCTACGAGCAGTACTTC. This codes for CASSTRLKLYEQYF. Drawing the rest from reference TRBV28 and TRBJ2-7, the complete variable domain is DVKVTQSSRYLVKRTGEKVFLECVQDMDHENMFWYRQDPGLGLRLIYFSYDVKMKEKGDIPEGYSVSREKKERFSLILESASTNQTSMYLCASSTRLKLYEQYFGPGTRLTVT.

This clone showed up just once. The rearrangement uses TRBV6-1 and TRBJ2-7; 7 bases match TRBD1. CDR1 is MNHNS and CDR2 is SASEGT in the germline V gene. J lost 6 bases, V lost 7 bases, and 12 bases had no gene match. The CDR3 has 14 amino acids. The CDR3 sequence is CASTRVFPGGEQYF. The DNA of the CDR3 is TGTGCCAGCACAAGAGTATTCCCAGGGGGCGAGCAGTACTTC.

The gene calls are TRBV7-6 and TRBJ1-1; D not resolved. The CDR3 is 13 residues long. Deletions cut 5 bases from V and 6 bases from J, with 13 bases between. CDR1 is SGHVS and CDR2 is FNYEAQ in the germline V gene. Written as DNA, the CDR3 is TGTGCCAGCAGCCGGATTCGGAGGGCTGAAGCTTTCTTT. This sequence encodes CASSRIRRAEAFF.

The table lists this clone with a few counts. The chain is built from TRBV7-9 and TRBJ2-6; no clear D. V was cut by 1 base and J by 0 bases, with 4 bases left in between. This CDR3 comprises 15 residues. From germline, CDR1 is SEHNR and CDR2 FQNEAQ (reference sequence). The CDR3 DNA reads TGTGCCAGCAGCTTAGTTGACTCTGGGGCCAACGTCCTGACTTTC. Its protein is CASSLVDSGANVLTF.

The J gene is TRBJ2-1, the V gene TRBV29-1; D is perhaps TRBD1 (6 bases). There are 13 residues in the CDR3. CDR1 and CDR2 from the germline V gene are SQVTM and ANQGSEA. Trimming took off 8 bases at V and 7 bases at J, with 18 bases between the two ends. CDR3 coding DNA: TGCAGCACTGACAGTTGGGGGCTGAATGAGCAGTTCTTC. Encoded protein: CSTDSWGLNEQFF.

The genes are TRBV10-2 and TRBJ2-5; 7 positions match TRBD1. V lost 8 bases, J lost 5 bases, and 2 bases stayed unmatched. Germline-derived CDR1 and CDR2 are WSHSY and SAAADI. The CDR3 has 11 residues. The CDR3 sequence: CASQGVETQYF. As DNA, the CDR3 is TGCGCCAGCCAGGGGGTCGAGACCCAGTACTTC.

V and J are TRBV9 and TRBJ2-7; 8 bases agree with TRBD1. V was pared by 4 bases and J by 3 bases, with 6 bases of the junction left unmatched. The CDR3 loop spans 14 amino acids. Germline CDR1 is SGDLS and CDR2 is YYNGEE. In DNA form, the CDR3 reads TGTGCCAGCAGCCAACGGGACAGGCGCTACGAGCAGTACTTC. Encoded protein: CASSQRDRRYEQYF.

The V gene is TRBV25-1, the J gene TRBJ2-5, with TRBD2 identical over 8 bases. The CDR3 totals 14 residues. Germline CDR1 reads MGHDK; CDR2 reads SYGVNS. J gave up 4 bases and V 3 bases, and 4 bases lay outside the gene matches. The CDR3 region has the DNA TGTGCCAGCAGTGAGATCCTAGCGGGAGAGACCCAGTACTTC. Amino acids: CASSEILAGETQYF.

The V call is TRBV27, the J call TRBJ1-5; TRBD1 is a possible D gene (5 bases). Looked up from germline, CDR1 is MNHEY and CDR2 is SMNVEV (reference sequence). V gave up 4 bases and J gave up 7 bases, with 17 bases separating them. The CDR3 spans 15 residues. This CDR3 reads CASSSWTEPGQPQHF. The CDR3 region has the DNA TGTGCCAGCAGTTCATGGACGGAGCCAGGGCAGCCCCAGCATTTT.

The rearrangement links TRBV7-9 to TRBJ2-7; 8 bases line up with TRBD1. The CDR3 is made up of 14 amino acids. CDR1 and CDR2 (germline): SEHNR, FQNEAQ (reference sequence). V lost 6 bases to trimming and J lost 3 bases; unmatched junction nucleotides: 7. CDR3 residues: CASSHRDRFYEQYF. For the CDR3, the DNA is TGTGCCAGCAGTCATCGGGACAGGTTCTACGAGCAGTACTTC.

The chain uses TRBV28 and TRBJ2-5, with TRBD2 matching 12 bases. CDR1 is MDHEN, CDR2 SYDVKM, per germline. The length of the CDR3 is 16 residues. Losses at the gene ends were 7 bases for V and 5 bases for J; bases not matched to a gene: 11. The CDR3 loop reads CASTEGLAGRSETQYF. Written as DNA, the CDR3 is TGTGCCAGCACCGAAGGACTAGCGGGACGATCGGAGACCCAGTACTTC.

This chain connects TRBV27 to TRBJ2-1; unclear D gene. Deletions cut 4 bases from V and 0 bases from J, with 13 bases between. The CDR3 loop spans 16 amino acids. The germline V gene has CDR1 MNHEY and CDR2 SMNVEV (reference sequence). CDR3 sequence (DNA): TGTGCCAGCAGTTCCGATCTCCGAAGCTCCTACAATGAGCAGTTCTTC. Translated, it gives CASSSDLRSSYNEQFF.

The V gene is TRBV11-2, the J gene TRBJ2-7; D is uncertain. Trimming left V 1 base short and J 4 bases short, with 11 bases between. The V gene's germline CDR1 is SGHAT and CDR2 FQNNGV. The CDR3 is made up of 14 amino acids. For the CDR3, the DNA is TGTGCCAGCAGCTTAGCTCCTTCTGGTTACGAGCAGTACTTC. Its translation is CASSLAPSGYEQYF.

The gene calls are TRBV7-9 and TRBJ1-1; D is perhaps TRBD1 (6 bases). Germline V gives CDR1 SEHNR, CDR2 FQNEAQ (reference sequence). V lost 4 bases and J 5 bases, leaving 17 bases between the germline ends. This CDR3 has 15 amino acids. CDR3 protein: CASSYPTGAETEAFF. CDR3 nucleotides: TGTGCCAGCAGCTACCCCACGGGGGCAGAAACTGAAGCTTTCTTT.

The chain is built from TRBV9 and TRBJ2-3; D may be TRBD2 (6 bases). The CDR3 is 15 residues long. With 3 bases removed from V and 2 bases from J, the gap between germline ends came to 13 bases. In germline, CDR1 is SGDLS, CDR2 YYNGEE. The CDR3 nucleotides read TGTGCCAGCAGCGGGGGCGCGGGGTACACAGATACGCAGTATTTT. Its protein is CASSGGAGYTDTQYF.

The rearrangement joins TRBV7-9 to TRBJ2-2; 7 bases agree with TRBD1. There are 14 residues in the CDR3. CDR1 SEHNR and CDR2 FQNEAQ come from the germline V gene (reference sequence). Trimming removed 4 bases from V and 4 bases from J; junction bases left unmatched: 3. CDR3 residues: CASSSTGPTGELFF. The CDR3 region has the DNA TGTGCCAGCAGCTCGACAGGGCCCACCGGGGAGCTGTTTTTT.

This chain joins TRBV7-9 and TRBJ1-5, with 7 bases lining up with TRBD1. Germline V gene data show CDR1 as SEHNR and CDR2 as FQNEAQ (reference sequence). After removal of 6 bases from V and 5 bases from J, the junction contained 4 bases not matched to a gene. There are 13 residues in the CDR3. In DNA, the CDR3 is TGTGCCAGCAGGGCAGGGGGTGATCAGCCCCAGCATTTT. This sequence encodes CASRAGGDQPQHF.